Listed below are T cell receptor beta chains from one sample, sequenced in a study of shared clonotypes between healthy human individuals. Assay: immunoSEQ multiplex PCR; the TCRdb copy retains only in-frame clones and omits some. This table has 230,000 or so clones, 65% appearing once. The specimen sequenced was memory CD4+ T cells sorted from blood. These receptor sequences come from a man aged 25 to 40 in good health. Both conserved end residues are part of each CDR3. D genes are given only for firm matches. Clone size, where shown, is once, few, many, or a class for clones that have expanded.

cdr3_nt: TGTGCCAGCAGTTTACTCGCCAAAAACATTCAGTACTTC
cdr3_aa: CASSLLAKNIQYF
clone_size: NA
j_call: TRBJ2-4
cdr3_length: 13
v_call: TRBV28
d_call: NA

cdr3_nt: TGTGCCAGCAGTGAATCAAAACTAGCGGGAGTTAACACCGGGGAGCTGTTTTTT
cdr3_aa: CASSESKLAGVNTGELFF
clone_size: NA
j_call: TRBJ2-2
cdr3_length: 18
v_call: TRBV25-1
d_call: TRBD2

cdr3_nt: TGTGCCAGCAGCTTCATTAGGGGCAATCAGCCCCAGCATTTT
cdr3_aa: CASSFIRGNQPQHF
clone_size: NA
j_call: TRBJ1-5
cdr3_length: 14
v_call: TRBV7-8
d_call: NA

cdr3_nt: TGTGCCAGCAGTTTGATGAAACTAGCGGGTAACAATGAGCAGTTCTTC
cdr3_aa: CASSLMKLAGNNEQFF
clone_size: NA
j_call: TRBJ2-1
cdr3_length: 16
v_call: TRBV6-6
d_call: TRBD2

cdr3_nt: TGTGCCAGTCGGGGACAGGAGTACCAAGAGACCCAGTACTTC
cdr3_aa: CASRGQEYQETQYF
clone_size: NA
j_call: TRBJ2-5
cdr3_length: 14
v_call: TRBV2
d_call: TRBD1

cdr3_nt: TGTGCCAGCAGCCAAGATAGGGGACAGGGGGAGACCCAGTACTTC
cdr3_aa: CASSQDRGQGETQYF
clone_size: NA
j_call: TRBJ2-5
cdr3_length: 15
v_call: TRBV14
d_call: TRBD1

cdr3_nt: TGCAGCGTTGGGGGGAGCGGCGGTGAGCAGTTCTTC
cdr3_aa: CSVGGSGGEQFF
clone_size: many
j_call: TRBJ2-1
cdr3_length: 12
v_call: TRBV29-1
d_call: NA

cdr3_nt: TGTGCCAGCAGTGACGGACAGGGATCATCTGGGGCCAACGTCCTGACTTTC
cdr3_aa: CASSDGQGSSGANVLTF
clone_size: NA
j_call: TRBJ2-6
cdr3_length: 17
v_call: TRBV6-1
d_call: TRBD1

cdr3_nt: TGTGCCAGCGGCCATTTGGCTAGCGGGACCTACAATGAGCAGTTCTTC
cdr3_aa: CASGHLASGTYNEQFF
clone_size: NA
j_call: TRBJ2-1
cdr3_length: 16
v_call: TRBV5-6
d_call: TRBD2

cdr3_nt: TGTGCCAGCAGCCGTCCGGACACTGTCATTCAGTACTTC
cdr3_aa: CASSRPDTVIQYF
clone_size: NA
j_call: TRBJ2-4
cdr3_length: 13
v_call: TRBV5-6
d_call: NA

cdr3_nt: TGTGCCAGCAGCTTGGCTGATAGGAACACCGGGGAGCTGTTTTTT
cdr3_aa: CASSLADRNTGELFF
clone_size: NA
j_call: TRBJ2-2
cdr3_length: 15
v_call: TRBV5-4
d_call: NA

cdr3_nt: TGCGCCAGCAGTGAGTCGGACGGACTCTACTACGAGCAGTACTTC
cdr3_aa: CASSESDGLYYEQYF
clone_size: NA
j_call: TRBJ2-7
cdr3_length: 15
v_call: TRBV10-2
d_call: NA

cdr3_nt: TGTGCCGGAGCCATTAGCCTAAACAATGAGCAGTTCTTC
cdr3_aa: CAGAISLNNEQFF
clone_size: NA
j_call: TRBJ2-1
cdr3_length: 13
v_call: TRBV30
d_call: NA

cdr3_nt: TGTGCCAGCAGGGTCATGGGCACTGAAGCTTTCTTT
cdr3_aa: CASRVMGTEAFF
clone_size: NA
j_call: TRBJ1-1
cdr3_length: 12
v_call: TRBV28
d_call: NA